The sequence of this TCR beta chain was determined in a study of cytomegalovirus exposure and HLA in healthy donors. The CDR3 is made up of 16 amino acids. The V gene's germline CDR1 is SEHNR and CDR2 FQNEAQ (reference sequence). The ends were cut back, 2 bases at V and 1 base at J, with 13 bases in the middle. Study conclusions and caveats: Many donors carried some public TCRs, although rarity characterized most TCR sequences. A later analysis found first-cohort TCR clusters tended to co-occur in the 90 to 150 validation repertoires.

Comments on this clone: Its antigen is not identified.

Repertoires were generated with immunoSEQ multiplex PCR, while TCRdb's copy carries only in-frame clones and drops some. Of roughly 65,000 clones listed, around 95% were seen once; the top ten hold around 4.5%. Material for sequencing was PBMCs. The TCR sequence derives from a man aged 18 to 30 in good health and CMV-seropositive. The V call is TRBV7-9, the J call TRBJ2-3; D may be TRBD2 (5 bases). The CDR3 sequence is CASSLRLSAGTDTQYF. The CDR3 DNA follows: TGTGCCAGCAGCTTAAGACTAAGCGCGGGCACAGATACGCAGTATTTT.